This T cell receptor beta chain originates from a study of blood T cell repertoires in COVID-19. Using immunoSEQ multiplex PCR, the repertoire was profiled, and TCRdb retains in-frame clones only, with some absent. The top ten hold around 3.3% of the sample, which has over 85,000 clones, approximately 86% seen once. Germline CDR1 KGHSH, CDR2 LQKENI. This CDR3 contains 17 residues. The ends were cut back, 3 bases at V and 3 bases at J, with 17 bases in the middle. What was sequenced was peripheral blood. This sequence joins TRBV18 and TRBJ1-4; D remains unclear. The TCR originated in a woman aged 80 or over with COVID-19, enrolled during active disease. The CDR3 sequence: CASSPSAGSNSNEKLFF. The DNA for the CDR3 is TGTGCCAGCTCACCGTCCGCAGGCTCCAACTCTAATGAAAAACTGTTTTTT.